What follows are 10 T cell receptor beta chains derived from one specimen sequenced in a study of tumor and adjacent non-tumor tissue in lung cancer (dated by TCRdb to the late 2010s). RNA was isolated from bulk, unsorted tissue, and RNA quality was assessed with a NanoDrop ND-1000 and an Agilent 2100. Receptor amplification or capture employed multiplex PCR. The run used an Illumina HiSeq 2500. TCRbeta libraries were built by three rounds of nested PCR using primers (Table S4), following protocols modified from ARM-PCR. Through fastp at Q25 and MiXCR, TCRdb rebuilt clones from the public reads, retaining in-frame beta chains. Every CDR3 protein is listed once, alongside the most common genes and DNA of its rows. In this sample the table shows about 110,000 distinct CDR3 sequences, 75% of which occur a single time. The ten largest clones add up to around 37% of the sample. The sample was lung tumor tissue. The source is an older woman with non-small cell lung cancer.

This clonotype appeared a single time. Sequence at one end of the junction differs from germline and may be a read error. This rearrangement joins TRBV6-1 to TRBJ2-3, with 7 bases identical to TRBD2. The germline CDR1 and CDR2 sequences are MNHNS and SASEGT. This CDR3 spans 14 amino acids. The CDR3 is CASSEEWRGYMQYF. The CDR3 DNA is TGTGCCAGTAGTGAAGAATGGCGGGGGTATATGCAGTATTTT.

J is TRBJ1-4 and V is TRBV6-1, with D unclear. CDR1 MNHNS and CDR2 SASEGT come from the germline V gene. This CDR3 region has 15 residues. Trimming pared 8 bases from V and 2 bases from J, leaving 15 bases between. The CDR3 coding sequence is TGTGCCAGCTGTATGGACTCGGCGACTAATGAAAAACTGTTTTTT. Its translation: CASCMDSATNEKLFF.

This clonotype was seen at least ten times. This chain links TRBV29-1 with TRBJ2-7; D gene uncertain. Germline CDR1 reads SQVTM; CDR2 reads ANQGSEA. V was pared by 6 bases and J by 1 base, with 10 bases between. The CDR3 contains 12 residues. CDR3 coding DNA: TGCAGCGTCGCCCGAGTTTCCTACGAGCAGTACTTC. It is translated as CSVARVSYEQYF.

On this clonotype itself: This may be a read error: a much more frequent sequence differs by one nucleotide. This rearrangement joins TRBV4-2 to TRBJ1-5, with D perhaps TRBD1 (6 bases). The CDR3 spans 15 residues. Trimming took 4 bases from V and 8 from J, leaving 18 bases between them. Germline V gene lookup returns CDR1 LGHNA and CDR2 YNFKEQ. The DNA for the CDR3 is TGTGCCAGCAGCCCCGCGGGAGGGGACATGGAGCCCCAGCATTTT. It translates to CASSPAGGDMEPQHF.

In the case of this clonotype: One end of the junction varies from germline; a read error may be responsible. This chain joins TRBV20-1 and TRBJ2-3, with TRBD2 matching 16 bases. Germline lookup yields CDR1 DFQATT and CDR2 SNEGSKA (reference sequence). CDR3 length: 19 residues. The CDR3, as DNA: TGCAGTCCCTATACCGGGACTAGCGGGAGGGCCCTAGGTACAGATATGCAGTATTTT. Encoded protein: CSPYTGTSGRALGTDMQYF.

This clonotype has a handful of counts. A read error is possible here, since a much larger clone lies one base away. The chain recombines TRBV20-1 with TRBJ1-2; TRBD1 is a possible D gene (6 bases). From germline, CDR1 is DFQATT and CDR2 SNEGSKA (reference sequence). The CDR3 totals 12 residues. Here the CDR3 reads CSVREGGYGYTF. DNA of the CDR3: TGCAGTGTTAGAGAGGGGGGCTATGGCTACACCTTC.

This clonotype has more than one count but fewer than ten. This sequence joins TRBV12-3 or TRBV12-4 and TRBJ2-7; the match to TRBD2 covers 9 bases. V lost 2 bases and J lost 3; bases outside the gene matches: 2. The CDR3 has 14 amino acids. Here the CDR3 DNA reads TGTGCCAGCAGTTTATCTAGCGGGGTCTACGAGCAGTACTTC. Protein product: CASSLSSGVYEQYF.

The chain links TRBV11-3 to TRBJ1-5; no definite D call. Trimming left V 5 bases short and J 5 bases short, with 10 bases between. The germline V gene has CDR1 SGHNT and CDR2 YENEEA. The CDR3 spans 13 residues. Written as DNA, the CDR3 is TGTGCCAGCAGCATAGGCCGAGATCAGCCCCAGCATTTT. Translated, it gives CASSIGRDQPQHF.

As for this clonotype: This CDR3 fails to terminate in the conserved phenylalanine or tryptophan, so it likely reflects a read error. The chain employs TRBV11-3 and TRBJ1-1; D ambiguous. CDR1 and CDR2 (germline): SGHNT, YENEEA. The CDR3 loop spans 15 amino acids. CDR3 sequence: CGSRLDSGRGTEAFL. The CDR3 DNA sequence: TGTGGCAGCAGGTTAGATTCGGGGAGAGGCACTGAAGCTTTCCTT.

V usage is TRBV4-3 and J usage is TRBJ2-3; D uncertain. This CDR3 comprises 16 residues. The V gene lost 1 base and the J gene lost 2 bases, with 13 bases spanning the gap. Germline V gene data show CDR1 as LGHNA and CDR2 as YSLEER. The CDR3: CASSQARWRHTDTQYF. CDR3 DNA sequence: TGCGCCAGCAGCCAAGCACGGTGGAGACACACAGATACGCAGTATTTT.